Here is one TCR beta chain with its context. Sequencing was performed with immunoSEQ multiplex PCR; in TCRdb, only in-frame clones are kept and a portion is missing. Of about 120,000 clones in the sample, 70% to 90% were seen once. The data are from a study of control samples from healthy donors and cancer patients. Germline CDR1 and CDR2: SGDLS and YYNGEE. The CDR3 extends over 15 amino acids. V shed 3 bases and J 6 bases; nucleotides not matched to a gene: 10. The receptor's source is a man in his forties in good health. The rearrangement links TRBV9 to TRBJ2-3; 7 nucleotides agree with TRBD2. The sequenced sample was blood. The CDR3 spells CASSASSGNWDTQYF. Written as DNA, the CDR3 is TGTGCCAGCAGCGCCTCTAGCGGCAACTGGGATACGCAGTATTTT.